These 19 T cell receptor beta chains were sequenced from one sample in a study of blood T cell repertoires in COVID-19. Generated by immunoSEQ multiplex PCR, the TCRdb table keeps only in-frame clones and is missing some. Here the sample spans 250,000 to 350,000 clones, approximately 89% being singletons. Sequencing was done on a sample of peripheral blood. These receptors originate from a woman in her forties or fifties who had recovered from COVID-19.

In DNA form, the CDR3 reads TGTGCCAGCAGTGAATCTGGGGGGTGGTACGAGCAGTACTTC. Protein sequence: CASSESGGWYEQYF. V usage is TRBV25-1 and J usage is TRBJ2-7, with TRBD2 as a possible D gene (6 bases). Trimming removed 1 base from V and 4 bases from J, with 11 bases in between. Germline V gene data show CDR1 as MGHDK and CDR2 as SYGVNS. This CDR3 has 14 residues.

The table lists this clone with a count of one. The chain employs TRBV15 and TRBJ1-6, with D maybe TRBD1 (5 bases). V was clipped by 3 bases and J by 7 bases, with 10 bases between them. Germline V gene data show CDR1 as LNHNV and CDR2 as YYDKDF (reference sequence). The CDR3 is 14 amino acids. CDR3 sequence reads: CATSRGLVNSPLHF. In DNA form, the CDR3 reads TGTGCCACCAGCAGGGGACTGGTAAATTCACCCCTCCACTTT.

The J gene is TRBJ2-1, the V gene TRBV7-8; 8 bases agree with TRBD2. CDR1 and CDR2 (germline): SGHVS, FQNEAQ. J was trimmed by 9 bases and V by 3 bases; bases with no gene match: 4. The CDR3 is 13 amino acids. The CDR3 loop reads CASSFHREGEQFF. The CDR3 bases are TGTGCCAGCAGCTTCCACCGGGAGGGTGAGCAGTTCTTC.

Here the CDR3 DNA reads TGTGCCAGCAGTTATGGGCCTCGGACTAGCGGCAACTACAATGAGCAGTTCTTC. It translates to CASSYGPRTSGNYNEQFF. The J gene is TRBJ2-1, the V gene TRBV6-2 or TRBV6-3; 10 bases are shared with TRBD2. CDR1 is MNHEY, CDR2 SVGEGT, per germline. The CDR3 is 18 amino acids. J was trimmed by 3 bases and V by 3 bases; bases with no gene match: 11.

The rearrangement links TRBV7-3 to TRBJ2-7; D is ambiguous. The CDR3 runs 12 residues. V lost 5 bases and J 6 bases, leaving 11 bases between the germline ends. CDR1 is SGHTA, CDR2 FQGTGA, per germline. CDR3 DNA: TGTGCCAGCAGCCCCTCCTCCGGCGAGCAGTACTTC. This encodes CASSPSSGEQYF.

V usage is TRBV27 and J usage is TRBJ1-2, with TRBD1 matching over 11 bases. Germline lookup yields CDR1 MNHEY and CDR2 SMNVEV (reference sequence). J gave up 4 bases and V 5 bases, and 6 bases lay outside the gene matches. This CDR3 spans 15 amino acids. The CDR3 here is CASSPRTGGRYGYTF. In DNA form, the CDR3 reads TGTGCCAGCAGTCCCCGGACAGGGGGCCGCTATGGCTACACCTTC.

This chain uses TRBV5-5 with TRBJ1-1; TRBD1 matches 7 bases. The germline gives CDR1 SGHKS, CDR2 YYEKEE (reference sequence). This CDR3 region has 15 residues. The V and J ends lost 4 bases and 3 bases, in that order; junction bases with no gene match: 9. The CDR3, as DNA: TGTGCCAGCAGCCTGTGGACAGGTGGAGACACTGAAGCTTTCTTT. This sequence encodes CASSLWTGGDTEAFF. Full variable domain (rest looked up from reference TRBV5-5 and TRBJ1-1): DAGVTQSPTHLIKTRGQQVTLRCSPISGHKSVSWYQQVLGQGPQFIFQYYEKEERGRGNFPDRFSARQFPNYSSELNVNALLLGDSALYLCASSLWTGGDTEAFFGQGTRLTVV.

The genes are TRBV2 and TRBJ1-1; maybe TRBD1 (6 bases). The CDR3 is 13 amino acids. Looked up from germline, CDR1 is SNHLY and CDR2 is FYNNEI. V lost 5 bases to trimming and J lost 4 bases, with 11 bases between them. CDR3 in amino acids: CASSSGVGTEAFF. CDR3 nucleotides: TGTGCCAGCAGTTCAGGGGTGGGCACTGAAGCTTTCTTT.

The chain links TRBV6-1 to TRBJ1-5, with a possible D match to TRBD1 (5 bases). From germline, CDR1 is MNHNS and CDR2 SASEGT. Trimming took off 4 bases at V and 2 bases at J, with 15 bases between the two ends. The CDR3 length is 16 residues. The CDR3 is CASSARQWGGNQPQHF. The DNA of the CDR3 is TGTGCCAGCAGTGCCCGACAGTGGGGTGGCAATCAGCCCCAGCATTTT.

The table lists this clone with a few counts. The chain uses TRBV27 and TRBJ2-5; possible D gene TRBD1, 6 bases. Germline V gene data show CDR1 as MNHEY and CDR2 as SMNVEV (reference sequence). V was clipped by 7 bases and J by 1 base, with 16 bases between them. There are 15 residues in the CDR3. CDR3 region: CASTRGGTTQETQYF. The CDR3 region has the DNA TGTGCCAGCACCCGAGGTGGGACAACCCAAGAGACCCAGTACTTC.

This clone appeared a single time. The J gene is TRBJ2-3, the V gene TRBV27; TRBD2 might be the D (5 bases). Germline assignment: CDR1 MNHEY and CDR2 SMNVEV (reference sequence). Trimming stripped 5 bases from V and 2 bases from J, with 17 bases between. The CDR3 is made up of 16 amino acids. The CDR3 bases are TGTGCCAGCAGTCTTGGCAGAGGGCTAGTCACAGATACGCAGTATTTT. This gives the protein CASSLGRGLVTDTQYF.

V gene TRBV5-4 combines with J gene TRBJ2-5, with a tentative D call TRBD1 (6 bases). Germline CDR1 and CDR2: SGHNT and YYREEE (reference sequence). Trimming removed 2 bases at V and 5 bases at J, with 13 bases between. CDR3 length: 14 amino acids. CDR3: CASSLLQGSETQYF. In nucleotides, the CDR3 is TGTGCCAGCAGCTTACTACAGGGATCGGAGACCCAGTACTTC. The variable domain in full, with the rest retrieved from reference TRBV5-4 and TRBJ2-5, is ETGVTQSPTHLIKTRGQQVTLRCSSQSGHNTVSWYQQALGQGPQFIFQYYREEENGRGNFPPRFSGLQFPNYSSELNVNALELDDSALYLCASSLLQGSETQYFGPGTRLLVL.

The rearrangement links TRBV6-2 or TRBV6-3 to TRBJ2-7; 7 bases align to TRBD1. The V and J ends lost 3 bases and 6 bases, in that order; junction bases with no gene match: 20. CDR3 length equals 18 residues. Looked up from germline, CDR1 is MNHEY and CDR2 is SVGEGT. The CDR3 protein is CASSYMPDSRGMLGEQYF. The CDR3 DNA sequence: TGTGCCAGCAGTTATATGCCCGATTCCAGGGGGATGCTAGGCGAGCAGTACTTC.

This clone was seen only once. This rearrangement joins TRBV28 to TRBJ1-6, with unresolved D. The CDR3 runs 11 residues. The V gene's germline CDR1 is MDHEN and CDR2 SYDVKM. V was trimmed by 5 bases and J by 7 bases, leaving 3 bases between them. The CDR3 DNA reads as TGTGCCAGCAGTCCGAATTCACCCCTCCACTTT. It encodes CASSPNSPLHF.

The chain links TRBV12-3 or TRBV12-4 to TRBJ2-1; possibly TRBD2 for D (6 bases). The CDR3 has 13 residues. Trimming shortened V by 6 bases and J by 6 bases, and 12 bases separated the two germline ends. The CDR3 here is CASSRDWFNEQFF. CDR3 sequence (DNA): TGTGCCAGCAGCCGGGACTGGTTCAATGAGCAGTTCTTC.

The J gene is TRBJ2-3, the V gene TRBV3-1 (or the pseudogene TRBV3-2); 8 bases fit TRBD2. With 0 bases clipped from V and 2 bases from J, the junction kept 7 bases outside the gene matches. Germline CDR1 and CDR2: LGHDT and YNNKEL (reference sequence). This CDR3 is built from 17 residues. CDR3 region: CASSQDVLAVNTDTQYF. The CDR3 DNA is TGTGCCAGCAGCCAAGATGTACTAGCGGTAAACACAGATACGCAGTATTTT.

This clone was observed a single time. The chain links TRBV6-2 or TRBV6-3 to TRBJ1-5; a possible D gene is TRBD1 (5 bases). The CDR3 covers 15 residues. CDR1 MNHEY and CDR2 SVGEGT come from the germline V gene. V was cut by 3 bases and J by 3 bases, with 12 bases left in between. The CDR3 protein is CASSYTKGNNQPQHF. In DNA, the CDR3 is TGTGCCAGCAGTTATACGAAGGGGAACAATCAGCCCCAGCATTTT.

The CDR3 region is CASSPGNEDEQYF. The CDR3 DNA follows: TGTGCCAGCTCGCCGGGGAACGAGGACGAGCAGTACTTC. The rearrangement joins TRBV18 to TRBJ2-7; the D gene is possibly TRBD2 (5 bases). Germline V gene sequence: CDR1 KGHSH, CDR2 LQKENI. V lost 6 bases and J 5 bases, leaving 14 bases between the germline ends. This CDR3 region has 13 residues.

The V gene is TRBV3-1 (or the pseudogene TRBV3-2), the J gene TRBJ2-5, with unresolved D. CDR1 is LGHDT and CDR2 is YNNKEL in the germline V gene (reference sequence). The V gene lost 6 bases and the J gene lost 3 bases, with 11 bases spanning the gap. This CDR3 has 13 residues. The CDR3 is CASRLTTKETQYF. The CDR3 bases are TGTGCCAGCAGACTAACGACCAAAGAGACCCAGTACTTC.